These 10 T cell receptor beta chains were all obtained from the same sample, sequenced in a study of cytomegalovirus exposure and HLA in healthy donors. Both 60 Vbeta primers and 13 Jbeta primers went into the PCR. Libraries were prepared by immunoSEQ multiplex PCR; TCRdb keeps only in-frame clonotypes and omits some of them. This sample has about 200,000 clones; roughly 87% occur once, and the top ten carry around 0.98%. Sequencing was done on a sample of PBMCs. The receptors come from a boy younger than 10 in good health and CMV-seronegative.

V usage is TRBV29-1 and J usage is TRBJ2-7; a weak D match, TRBD1 (6 bases). The CDR3 sequence is 14 residues long. Trimming removed 6 bases from V and 0 bases from J, with 15 bases in between. Germline loops: CDR1 SQVTM, CDR2 ANQGSEA. The CDR3 bases are TGCAGCGTCCACGAACAGGGAGCCTCCTACGAGCAGTACTTC. It codes for CSVHEQGASYEQYF.

The gene calls are TRBV9 and TRBJ2-5; 14 nucleotides line up with TRBD2. V shed 0 bases and J 5 bases; nucleotides not matched to a gene: 0. CDR1 and CDR2 (germline): SGDLS, YYNGEE. The CDR3 is made up of 15 amino acids. The CDR3 region has the DNA TGTGCCAGCAGCGTAGGGACTAGCGGGAGGGAGACCCAGTACTTC. Protein product: CASSVGTSGRETQYF.

The CDR3 DNA sequence: TGCGCCAGCAGCCAAAGGACTAATGCCGGGACAGATACGCAGTATTTT. Protein sequence: CASSQRTNAGTDTQYF. The chain is built from TRBV4-1 and TRBJ2-3; possibly TRBD2 for D (6 bases). CDR1 and CDR2 from the germline V gene are MGHRA and YSYEKL. Trimming took 2 bases from V and 3 from J, leaving 15 bases between them. This CDR3 has 16 residues.

This clone was observed a single time. One junction end disagrees with the germline gene, perhaps due to a read error. The genes are TRBV7-9 and TRBJ2-7; maybe TRBD1 (6 bases). Looked up from germline, CDR1 is SEHNR and CDR2 is FQNEAQ (reference sequence). The CDR3 extends over 17 amino acids. The DNA of the CDR3 is TGTTCCAGCAGCTTTGCAGGGGCACCTAGGGAGTCCTACGAGCAGTACTTC. This codes for CSSSFAGAPRESYEQYF.

The genes are TRBV15 and TRBJ1-1; D gene ambiguous. Germline CDR1 LNHNV, CDR2 YYDKDF (reference sequence). The CDR3 sequence is 14 residues long. The V and J ends lost 1 base and 1 base respectively, with 7 bases between them. CDR3 nucleotides: TGTGCCACCAGCAGAGTACCGAGGAACACTGAAGCTTTCTTT. It is translated as CATSRVPRNTEAFF.

The rearrangement links TRBV6-5 to TRBJ2-5, with 11 bases fitting TRBD1. Judging by the DNA end, TRBJ2-7 fits better; the J call may be wrong. This CDR3 has 15 amino acids. The germline gives CDR1 MNHEY, CDR2 SVGAGI. CDR3 residues: CASRPDRGPYYEQYF. The CDR3 DNA reads TGTGCCAGCAGGCCGGACAGGGGGCCTTACTACGAGCAGTACTTC.

The table lists this clone with a few counts. This chain joins TRBV6-1 and TRBJ2-7, with 9 bases matching TRBD1. V shed 5 bases, J shed 5 bases, and the junction held 10 bases outside the gene matches. This CDR3 is 15 amino acids long. Germline V CDR1 and CDR2: MNHNS, SASEGT. CDR3 in DNA: TGTGCCAGCAGTTTCTTCGGGACAGGGATCGACGAGCAGTACTTC. Translated: CASSFFGTGIDEQYF.

The chain employs TRBV28 and TRBJ1-6; TRBD1 aligns across 7 bases. V trimming: 3 bases; J trimming: 9 bases; junction bases outside the gene matches: 8. Germline CDR1 and CDR2: MDHEN and SYDVKM. The CDR3 spans 15 residues. The DNA of the CDR3 is TGTGCCAGCAGTTTTCTGGACAGGCGGACTTCACCCCTCCACTTT. Residues: CASSFLDRRTSPLHF.

This rearrangement joins TRBV27 to TRBJ2-1; 11 bases align to TRBD2. The junction had 4 bases not matched to a gene; V was cut back by 5 bases and J by 4 bases. CDR3 length equals 15 residues. CDR1 and CDR2 from the germline V gene are MNHEY and SMNVEV (reference sequence). CDR3 loop: CASSGGTSGYNEQFF. CDR3 bases: TGTGCCAGCAGTGGAGGGACTAGCGGATACAATGAGCAGTTCTTC.

Concerning this clone: One junction end disagrees with the germline gene, perhaps due to a read error. The V gene is TRBV7-9, the J gene TRBJ1-6; TRBD1 matches at 7 bases. In germline, CDR1 is SEHNR, CDR2 FQNEAQ (reference sequence). The CDR3 length is 11 residues. This chain's CDR3 is CASSRTGARTF. In DNA form, the CDR3 reads TGTGCCAGCAGCCGAACAGGGGCAAGGACTTTT.